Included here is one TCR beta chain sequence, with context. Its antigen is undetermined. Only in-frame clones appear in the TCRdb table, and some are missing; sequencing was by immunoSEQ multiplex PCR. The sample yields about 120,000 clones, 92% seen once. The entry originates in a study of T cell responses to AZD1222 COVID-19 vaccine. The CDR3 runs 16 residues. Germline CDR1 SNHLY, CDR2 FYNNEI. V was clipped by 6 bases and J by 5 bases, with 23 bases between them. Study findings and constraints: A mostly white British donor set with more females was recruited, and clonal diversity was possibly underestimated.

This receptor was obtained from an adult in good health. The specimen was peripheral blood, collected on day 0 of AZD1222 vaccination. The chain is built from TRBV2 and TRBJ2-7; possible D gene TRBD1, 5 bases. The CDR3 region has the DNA TGTGCCAGCAGCCTACCTCCTGTCAGGGTTCCCCACGAGCAGTACTTC. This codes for CASSLPPVRVPHEQYF.